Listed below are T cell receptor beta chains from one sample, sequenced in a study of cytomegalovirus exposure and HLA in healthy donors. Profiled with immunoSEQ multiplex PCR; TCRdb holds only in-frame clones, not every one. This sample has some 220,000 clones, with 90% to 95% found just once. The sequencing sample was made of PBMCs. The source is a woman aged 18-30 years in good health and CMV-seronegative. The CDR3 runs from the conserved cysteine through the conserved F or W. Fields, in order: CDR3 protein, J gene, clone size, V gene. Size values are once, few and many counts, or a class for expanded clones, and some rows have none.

CASSRNPAQNYGYTF | TRBJ1-2 | . | TRBV6-5
CASSFFDREIYEQYF | TRBJ2-7 | . | TRBV27
CASWAGGEQYF | TRBJ2-7 | . | TRBV19
CASSLSGSTDTQYF | TRBJ2-3 | . | TRBV5-1
CASSPQTAGGGEAFF | TRBJ1-1 | . | TRBV4-2
CAISLGQLNTEAFF | TRBJ1-1 | . | TRBV10-3
CASKLAGATDTQYF | TRBJ2-3 | . | TRBV6-5
CASSLGGVPYEQYF | TRBJ2-7 | . | TRBV5-4
CASSRGDLSYNEQFF | TRBJ2-1 | once | TRBV4-1
CASSQSTIRETQYF | TRBJ2-5 | . | TRBV16
CASSPRTGGKAFF | TRBJ1-1 | few | TRBV7-6
CASSDTGDGYTF | TRBJ1-2 | . | TRBV5-4
CATSRDLRVTEAFF | TRBJ1-1 | . | TRBV15
CASSLAGKDGYTF | TRBJ1-2 | once | TRBV7-6
CASSSDSRFYGYTF | TRBJ1-2 | . | TRBV28
CASEDSGAQYF | TRBJ2-5 | . | TRBV27
CASSLSSGGKYTGELFF | TRBJ2-2 | . | TRBV5-1
CASSTHSPDRANTEAFF | TRBJ1-1 | . | TRBV11-2
CSVRTSGTNEQFF | TRBJ2-1 | once | TRBV29-1
CASSPAGTSVHEQFF | TRBJ2-1 | once | TRBV9
CASSLYGVQNIQYF | TRBJ2-4 | . | TRBV5-1
CASMSGGYEQYF | TRBJ2-7 | . | TRBV28
CASHRLYGGEQFF | TRBJ2-1 | . | TRBV7-9
CASSFGGALTPQHF | TRBJ1-5 | . | TRBV28
CASSETSPHLNEQFF | TRBJ2-1 | once | TRBV2
CAWRPDPIAGGGEQFF | TRBJ2-1 | . | TRBV30
CATSVDRVNEKLFF | TRBJ1-4 | . | TRBV15
CASSSNPQPRIASEQFF | TRBJ2-1 | . | TRBV5-1
CASSLVRWGAFF | TRBJ1-1 | once | TRBV28
CASSRREDEKLFF | TRBJ1-4 | . | TRBV18
CAISGDSPFYNSPLHF | TRBJ1-6 | . | TRBV10-3
CSVQQGGETQYF | TRBJ2-5 | . | TRBV29-1
CASSRRGLNTEAFF | TRBJ1-1 | . | TRBV11-3
CATSRASGPSTDTQYF | TRBJ2-3 | . | TRBV15
CAWSAERGMGTEAFF | TRBJ1-1 | . | TRBV30
CASSEFGGNQPQHF | TRBJ1-5 | . | TRBV2
CAWSASTETQYF | TRBJ2-5 | . | TRBV30
CASSLEMGHNQPQHF | TRBJ1-5 | . | TRBV7-2